This T cell receptor (beta chain) was captured in a study of cytomegalovirus exposure and HLA in healthy donors. As for the study in general: A prior study identified roughly 110 million unique TCR beta sequences from roughly 170 million T cells.

Study results and limitations: The study carried out a later analysis of TCR beta sequences. It associated some 17,000 of them with specific HLA alleles at a false discovery rate of 0.05.

Both 60 Vbeta primers and 13 Jbeta primers went into the PCR. Generated by immunoSEQ multiplex PCR, the TCRdb table keeps only in-frame clones and is missing some. Of 150,000 to 200,000 clones listed, approximately 78% are singletons. Germline V lookup: CDR1 SGHNT, CDR2 YYREEE (reference sequence). Trimming pared 2 bases from V and 9 bases from J, leaving 12 bases between. The CDR3 loop spans 13 amino acids. As for this clone: Its specificity is unknown.

This receptor was obtained from a young woman in good health and CMV-seronegative. Source material: PBMCs. The rearrangement links TRBV5-4 to TRBJ2-1; possibly TRBD2 for D (5 bases). The CDR3 DNA reads as TGTGCCAGCAGCTTCACTAGTTGGGGTGAGCAGTTCTTC. This translates into CASSFTSWGEQFF. The variable domain in full, completed from reference TRBV5-4 and TRBJ2-1, reads ETGVTQSPTHLIKTRGQQVTLRCSSQSGHNTVSWYQQALGQGPQFIFQYYREEENGRGNFPPRFSGLQFPNYSSELNVNALELDDSALYLCASSFTSWGEQFFGPGTRLTVL.